The 18 T cell receptor beta chains in this list originate from one sample, sequenced in a study of Graves' ophthalmopathy and Graves' hyperthyroidism. The authors amplified TCR beta CDR3 regions, and they did so from RNA transcripts for repertoire sequencing. An opening RT-PCR round employed HTBI primers and preceded a second-round multiplex PCR. TCRdb reanalysed the multiplex PCR reads using MiXCR and keeps one entry per CDR3 protein. The sample has some 380,000 distinct CDR3 sequences, 15% to 17% seen once. Sequencing used peripheral blood. The source of these receptors is a woman aged 18-29 years with stable Graves' hyperthyroidism.

The DNA for the CDR3 is TGCGCCAGCAGCTCGAGACAGGGGACAAACATTCAGTACTTC. Protein: CASSSRQGTNIQYF. The chain carries TRBV5-1 and TRBJ2-4; 8 nucleotides agree with TRBD1. There are 14 residues in the CDR3. Germline V lookup: CDR1 SGHRS, CDR2 YFSETQ. V lost 3 bases and J lost 6; bases outside the gene matches: 5.

This clonotype was counted ten times or more. This chain links TRBV19 with TRBJ2-5, with 9 positions matching TRBD2. V shed 4 bases and J 2 bases; nucleotides not matched to a gene: 8. Germline V gene lookup returns CDR1 LNHDA and CDR2 SQIVND (reference sequence). CDR3 length equals 16 residues. The CDR3 sequence: CASSTQTSGTQETQYF. The CDR3 coding sequence is TGTGCCAGTAGTACGCAGACTAGCGGAACACAAGAGACCCAGTACTTC.

The sample holds many counts of this clonotype. The chain links TRBV6-2 or TRBV6-3 to TRBJ1-2; D gene ambiguous. The germline V gene encodes CDR1 MNHEY and CDR2 SVGEGT. The ends were cut back, 2 bases at V and 4 bases at J, with 8 bases in the middle. The CDR3 runs 13 residues. CDR3 loop: CASSYGRFYGYTF. The CDR3 region has the DNA TGTGCCAGCAGTTACGGGAGATTCTATGGCTACACCTTC.

In the case of this clonotype: This may be a read error: a much more frequent sequence differs by one nucleotide. V gene TRBV11-1 combines with J gene TRBJ2-5, with 14 bases that match TRBD2. This CDR3 is 17 amino acids long. V lost 7 bases, J lost 3 bases, and 10 bases stayed unmatched. The germline CDR1 and CDR2 sequences are SGHAT and FQDESV (reference sequence). The CDR3 spells CASTSVRTSGGKETQYF. CDR3 DNA sequence: TGTGCCAGCACCTCGGTCCGGACTAGCGGGGGGAAAGAGACCCAGTACTTC.

The sample holds a few counts of this clonotype. CDR3 residues: CASREYLLAGGGTDTQYF. CDR3 nucleotides: TGTGCCAGCAGAGAATACCTTCTAGCGGGGGGGGGCACAGATACGCAGTATTTT. The chain combines TRBV2 with TRBJ2-3; 12 nucleotides align to TRBD2. Germline loops: CDR1 SNHLY, CDR2 FYNNEI. V shed 6 bases, J shed 1 base, and the junction held 11 bases outside the gene matches. The CDR3 spans 18 residues.

The chain carries TRBV6-1 and TRBJ1-6; D remains ambiguous. Germline V gives CDR1 MNHNS, CDR2 SASEGT. The CDR3 runs to 14 residues. Trimming pared 2 bases from V and 7 bases from J, leaving 9 bases between. The CDR3, as DNA: TGTGCCAGCAGTGAACGGGGAGGCAATTCACCCCTCCACTTT. It is translated as CASSERGGNSPLHF.

In this sample, this clonotype turned up many times. The chain has TRBV6-2 or TRBV6-3 and TRBJ2-7; the match to TRBD1 covers 7 bases. The CDR3 has 16 residues. The junction had 16 bases not matched to a gene; V was cut back by 5 bases and J by 6 bases. CDR1 and CDR2 from the germline V gene are MNHEY and SVGEGT. The CDR3 spells CASSHEDRRYLCEQYF. CDR3 DNA: TGTGCCAGCAGTCACGAGGACAGGCGGTACCTTTGCGAGCAGTACTTC.

This clonotype occurred many times. J is TRBJ2-7 and V is TRBV6-2 or TRBV6-3, with D possibly being TRBD1 (6 bases). Germline CDR1 is MNHEY and CDR2 is SVGEGT. The V end was cut by 2 bases, the J end by 3 bases, with 14 bases between. The CDR3 has 15 amino acids. The CDR3 DNA sequence: TGTGCCAGCAGTTACGATTCAGGGGATCTCTACGAGCAGTACTTC. The encoded protein is CASSYDSGDLYEQYF.

This clonotype has only one observation. A read error may be the cause here, since a much bigger clone is one base away. This chain uses TRBV29-1 with TRBJ1-1; TRBD1 aligns across 10 bases. The CDR3 has 15 residues. CDR1 and CDR2 (germline): SQVTM, ANQGSEA. This CDR3 reads CSVHSTGGPNTEACF. DNA for the CDR3: TGCAGCGTTCACTCGACAGGGGGCCCGAACACTGAAGCTTGCTTT.

This clonotype was detected ten times or more. The V call is TRBV11-3, the J call TRBJ1-1; weak D call: TRBD1 (6 bases). CDR1 and CDR2 from the germline V gene are SGHNT and YENEEA. The CDR3 spans 14 residues. V was shortened by 7 bases and J by 1 base, with 13 bases between the two germline ends. The CDR3 coding sequence is TGTGCCAGCACCAACCGGGACAAGAACACTGAAGCTTTCTTT. This encodes CASTNRDKNTEAFF.

The CDR3 spells CASSLPHGTGELFF. CDR3 coding DNA: TGTGCCAGCAGTTTGCCTCATGGAACCGGGGAGCTGTTTTTT. The chain links TRBV27 to TRBJ2-2; D is undetermined. CDR3 length: 14 amino acids. V lost 3 bases and J lost 5, with 10 bases in between. Germline CDR1 and CDR2: MNHEY and SMNVEV (reference sequence).

Worth noting for this clonotype: At one boundary the junction diverges from the germline segment, which might be a read error. The genes are TRBV18 and TRBJ1-2; possible D gene TRBD1, 5 bases. The CDR3 spans 16 residues. CDR1 is KGHSH, CDR2 LQKENI, per germline. The CDR3 protein is CASSPVVGGGDYGHTF. In DNA, the CDR3 is TGTGCCAGCTCACCCGTCGTCGGGGGAGGAGACTATGGCCACACCTTC.

This clonotype was recorded at least ten times. V and J are TRBV2 and TRBJ1-6, with no clear D. The ends were cut back, 2 bases at V and 8 bases at J, with 4 bases in the middle. This CDR3 is built from 12 residues. Germline assignment: CDR1 SNHLY and CDR2 FYNNEI. CDR3 amino acids: CASSEIYSPLHF. The CDR3 bases are TGTGCCAGCAGTGAAATTTATTCACCCCTCCACTTT.

This clonotype was found once. The V call is TRBV9, the J call TRBJ2-5; 10 positions match TRBD2. CDR1 is SGDLS and CDR2 is YYNGEE in the germline V gene. The ends lost 3 bases at V and 5 bases at J; junction bases unmatched: 7. CDR3 length: 15 residues. Written as DNA, the CDR3 is TGTGCCAGCAGCGACCCTTCAGCGGGGGGGGAGACCCAGTACTTC. Translating gives CASSDPSAGGETQYF.

This clonotype was seen at least ten times. This chain uses TRBV5-1 with TRBJ1-1; D remains ambiguous. The germline V gene has CDR1 SGHRS and CDR2 YFSETQ. Trimming took 4 bases from V and 3 from J, leaving 10 bases between them. The CDR3 is 13 residues long. The CDR3 protein is CASSGRWHTEAFF. The CDR3 DNA sequence: TGCGCCAGCAGCGGACGATGGCACACTGAAGCTTTCTTT.

This clonotype has only a few counts. This is likely a read error, given that the CDR3 carries no conserved phenylalanine or tryptophan at its end. J is TRBJ2-5 and V is TRBV5-1; D is possibly TRBD2 (5 bases). Trimming removed 4 bases at V and 3 bases at J, with 10 bases between. The length of the CDR3 is 13 residues. CDR1 and CDR2 (germline): SGHRS, YFSETQ. In DNA form, the CDR3 reads TGCGCCAGCAGCCACGGACTGAAAGAGACCCAGTACTCC. It encodes CASSHGLKETQYS.

This clonotype was picked up many times. CDR3 coding DNA: TGCAGTGCTAGGGCAATGGGCAGGGCACCCTCCTACGAGCAGTACTTC. It specifies CSARAMGRAPSYEQYF. The chain uses TRBV20-1 and TRBJ2-7, with D maybe TRBD1 (5 bases). Per the germline V gene, CDR1 is DFQATT and CDR2 is SNEGSKA (reference sequence). V was pared by 3 bases and J by 0 bases, with 18 bases between. The CDR3 contains 16 residues.

This clonotype appeared many times. The chain recombines TRBV20-1 with TRBJ2-5; the match to TRBD2 covers 7 bases. CDR3 length: 12 residues. Germline loops: CDR1 DFQATT, CDR2 SNEGSKA (reference sequence). The J segment lost 5 bases and the V segment lost 3 bases, leaving 3 bases of the junction unmatched. The CDR3 nucleotides are TGCAGTGCTAGTAGGGGAGGGGAGACCCAGTACTTC. It yields the protein CSASRGGETQYF.